This TCR beta chain is drawn from a study of control samples from healthy donors and cancer patients. The method was immunoSEQ multiplex PCR; TCRdb's version includes in-frame clones alone and lacks a portion of them. The table lists about 94,000 clones, approximately 90% of them singletons. Germline CDR1 reads MGHDK; CDR2 reads SYGVNS. V dropped 4 bases and J dropped 5 bases, with 23 bases sitting between them. The length of the CDR3 is 17 residues. The receptor's source is a woman aged 18-29 years in good health. The sample comprised blood. The chain recombines TRBV25-1 with TRBJ2-5; no firm D call. This CDR3 is CASSATLRVPQDETQYF. In DNA form, the CDR3 reads TGTGCCAGCAGTGCAACGCTACGGGTCCCTCAGGACGAGACCCAGTACTTC.